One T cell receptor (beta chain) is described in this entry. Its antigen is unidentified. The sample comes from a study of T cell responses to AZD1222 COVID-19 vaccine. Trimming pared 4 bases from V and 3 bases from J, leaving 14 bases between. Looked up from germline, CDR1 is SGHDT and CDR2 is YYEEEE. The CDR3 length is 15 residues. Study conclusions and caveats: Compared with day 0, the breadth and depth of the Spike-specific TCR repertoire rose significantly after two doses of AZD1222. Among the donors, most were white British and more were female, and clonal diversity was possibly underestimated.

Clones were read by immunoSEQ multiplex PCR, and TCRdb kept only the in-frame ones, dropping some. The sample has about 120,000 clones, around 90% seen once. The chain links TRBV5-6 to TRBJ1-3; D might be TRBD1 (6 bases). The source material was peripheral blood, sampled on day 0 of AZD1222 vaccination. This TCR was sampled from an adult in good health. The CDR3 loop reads CASSGRDTLGNTIYF. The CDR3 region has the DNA TGTGCCAGCAGCGGTCGGGACACCCTTGGAAACACCATATATTTT.